The T cell receptor beta chain described here comes from a study of control samples from healthy donors and cancer patients. CDR1 is SGHTA and CDR2 is FQGTGA in the germline V gene. This CDR3 comprises 16 residues. V lost 0 bases to trimming and J lost 3 bases, with 13 bases between them. TCRdb's copy holds only in-frame clones and misses some; the assay was immunoSEQ multiplex PCR. This repertoire shows about 190,000 clones, approximately 91% found once; its top ten account for less than 2%. This receptor was obtained from a man under 40 in good health. V is TRBV7-3 and J is TRBJ2-3, with D possibly being TRBD2 (5 bases). Sequenced material: blood. The CDR3, as DNA: TGTGCCAGCAGCTTAACGGCGGGTTATACTACAGATACGCAGTATTTT. This encodes CASSLTAGYTTDTQYF. Based on the CDR3 plus reference TRBV7-3 and TRBJ2-3, the full variable domain is GAGVSQTPSNKVTEKGKYVELRCDPISGHTALYWYRQSLGQGPEFLIYFQGTGAADDSGLPNDRFFAVRPEGSVSTLKIQRTERGDSAVYLCASSLTAGYTTDTQYFGPGTRLTVL.